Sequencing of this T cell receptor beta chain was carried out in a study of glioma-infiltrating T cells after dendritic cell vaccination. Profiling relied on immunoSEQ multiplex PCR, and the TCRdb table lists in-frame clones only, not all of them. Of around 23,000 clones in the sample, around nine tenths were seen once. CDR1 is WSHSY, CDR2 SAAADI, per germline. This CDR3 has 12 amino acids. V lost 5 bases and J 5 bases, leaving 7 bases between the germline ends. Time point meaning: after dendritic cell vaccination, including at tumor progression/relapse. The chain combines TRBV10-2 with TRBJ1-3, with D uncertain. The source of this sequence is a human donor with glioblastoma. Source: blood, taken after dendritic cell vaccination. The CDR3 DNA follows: TGCGCCAGCAGTTTTGACAGAAACACCATATATTTT. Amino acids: CASSFDRNTIYF.